This T cell receptor (beta chain) is from a study of CD8+ T cells in alopecia areata. About the study: For 6 to 18 months, tofacitinib was taken, and 6 months off drug followed.

Reverse transcribed after extraction, RNA yielded cDNA as the sequencing template. Data came from immunoSEQ multiplex PCR; TCRdb stores just in-frame clones and leaves some out. Here the sample spans 55,000 to 75,000 clones, about 44% being singletons. The trim removed 4 bases at V and 2 bases at J, leaving 3 bases unmatched. Germline CDR1 reads SGHRS; CDR2 reads YFSETQ. The CDR3 contains 13 residues. The source is a human donor with alopecia areata. V is TRBV5-1 and J is TRBJ2-7; TRBD1 agrees at 7 bases. The sample in question was CD8+ T cells sorted from blood, obtained at week 0. CDR3 amino acids: CASSGDSTYEQYF. CDR3 sequence (DNA): TGCGCCAGCAGCGGGGACAGCACCTACGAGCAGTACTTC. The full variable domain, in which reference TRBV5-1 and TRBJ2-7 provide the parts outside the CDR3, is KAGVTQTPRYLIKTRGQQVTLSCSPISGHRSVSWYQQTPGQGLQFLFEYFSETQRNKGNFPGRFSGRQFSNSRSEMNVSTLELGDSALYLCASSGDSTYEQYFGPGTRLTVT.